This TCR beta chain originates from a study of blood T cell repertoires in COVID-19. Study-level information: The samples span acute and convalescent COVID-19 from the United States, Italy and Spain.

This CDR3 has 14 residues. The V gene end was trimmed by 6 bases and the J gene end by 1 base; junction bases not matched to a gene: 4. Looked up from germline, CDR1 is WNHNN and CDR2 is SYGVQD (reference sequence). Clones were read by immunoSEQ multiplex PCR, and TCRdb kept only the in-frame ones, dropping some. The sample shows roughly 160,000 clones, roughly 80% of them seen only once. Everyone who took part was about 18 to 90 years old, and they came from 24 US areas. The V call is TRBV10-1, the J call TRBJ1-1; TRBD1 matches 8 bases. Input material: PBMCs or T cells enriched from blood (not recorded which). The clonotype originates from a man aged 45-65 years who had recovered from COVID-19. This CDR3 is CASRDRVANTEAFF. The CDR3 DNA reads TGCGCCAGCAGGGACAGGGTCGCGAACACTGAAGCTTTCTTT.